The next 27 T cell receptor beta chains were all read from a single sample in a study of human T cells and chemical hapten exposure. Indicated time point: patch test 2, 6 weeks after DPC sensitization. Stated treatment: therapeutic diphenylcyclopropenone sensitization with weekly scalp DPC. TCRdb re-analysed the RACE reads in MiXCR, keeping a single row per CDR3 protein. The sample shows tens of thousands of distinct CDR3 sequences, 11% of them seen only once. This specimen was whole blood, taken in connection with sensitization to the hapten diphenylcyclopropenone (DPC). The origin of the receptors is a man in his forties with alopecia areata. Some clones in this sample may be carry-over from other donors' samples.

The chain links TRBV5-1 to TRBJ2-3; 15 bases are shared with TRBD2. J gave up 0 bases and V 4 bases, and 6 bases lay outside the gene matches. The length of the CDR3 is 18 residues. CDR1 SGHRS and CDR2 YFSETQ come from the germline V gene. The CDR3 region is CASSPGTSGRRSTDTQYF. Written as DNA, the CDR3 is TGCGCCAGCAGCCCCGGGACTAGCGGGAGGCGGAGCACAGATACGCAGTATTTT.

This clonotype was picked up a small number of times. V and J are TRBV6-6 and TRBJ2-7, with TRBD2 matching over 7 bases. CDR1 MNHNY and CDR2 SVGAGI come from the germline V gene (reference sequence). J was trimmed by 1 base and V by 5 bases; bases with no gene match: 8. This CDR3 contains 15 residues. The CDR3 loop reads CASSKQAGNSYEQYF. The CDR3 DNA is TGTGCCAGCAGTAAACAAGCGGGGAATTCCTACGAGCAGTACTTC.

This clonotype was picked up many times. This chain links TRBV6-5 with TRBJ1-4, with D possibly TRBD1 on 6 matching bases. Germline V gives CDR1 MNHEY, CDR2 SVGAGI. This CDR3 spans 17 amino acids. V lost 5 bases and J lost 0, with 16 bases in between. The CDR3: CASSIQGPGATNEKLFF. CDR3 DNA: TGTGCCAGCAGTATACAGGGCCCAGGGGCAACTAATGAAAAACTGTTTTTT.

The chain links TRBV6-5 to TRBJ2-2; a weak D match, TRBD2 (5 bases). V lost 0 bases and J 1 base, leaving 12 bases between the germline ends. Per the germline V gene, CDR1 is MNHEY and CDR2 is SVGAGI. This CDR3 has 17 amino acids. This CDR3 is CASSYSTERKNTGELFF. CDR3 in DNA: TGTGCCAGCAGTTACTCGACGGAGCGGAAGAACACCGGGGAGCTGTTTTTT.

The chain links TRBV6-5 to TRBJ2-3; 8 bases align to TRBD1. The CDR3 totals 13 residues. Germline V CDR1 and CDR2: MNHEY, SVGAGI. After removal of 4 bases from V and 13 bases from J, the junction contained 10 bases not matched to a gene. The CDR3 DNA follows: TGTGCCAGCAGTTCCAGTGGGACAGGTGTTAAGTATTTT. Protein sequence: CASSSSGTGVKYF.

This chain joins TRBV20-1 and TRBJ2-3; perhaps TRBD2 as D (7 bases). The length of the CDR3 is 15 residues. Germline-derived CDR1 and CDR2 are DFQATT and SNEGSKA (reference sequence). V lost 6 bases, J lost 6 bases, and 22 bases lay in between. The CDR3 sequence is CSARGGGPYRDTQYF. Here the CDR3 DNA reads TGCAGTGCGAGGGGGGGAGGGCCTTATCGGGATACGCAGTATTTT.

A few counts support this clonotype. The chain combines TRBV3-1 with TRBJ2-2, with D possibly being TRBD1 or TRBD2 (5 bases each). Germline loops: CDR1 LGHDT, CDR2 YNNKEL (reference sequence). The V gene lost 4 bases and the J gene lost 8 bases, with 17 bases spanning the gap. The CDR3 is made up of 15 amino acids. CDR3 DNA sequence: TGTGCCAGCAGCCGGAATGGGGGTCGGTCGGGGGAGCTGTTTTTT. Protein: CASSRNGGRSGELFF.

CDR3 residues: CASSPPGAEAFF. The CDR3 region has the DNA TGTGCCAGCAGCCCCCCAGGCGCTGAAGCTTTCTTT. V and J are TRBV6-2 or TRBV6-3 and TRBJ1-1, with unresolved D. V gave up 6 bases and J gave up 6 bases, with 11 bases separating them. CDR3 length equals 12 residues. Germline lookup yields CDR1 MNHEY and CDR2 SVGEGT.

The V call is TRBV6-6, the J call TRBJ2-2; D may be TRBD1 (6 bases). Germline CDR1 and CDR2: MNHNY and SVGAGI (reference sequence). Trimming removed 0 bases at V and 4 bases at J, with 12 bases between. The CDR3 covers 16 residues. CDR3 sequence: CASSYSGGQGTGELFF. Here the CDR3 DNA reads TGTGCCAGCAGTTACTCTGGGGGCCAGGGCACCGGGGAGCTGTTTTTT.

This clonotype was seen ten or more times. This chain uses TRBV7-2 with TRBJ2-3; 7 nucleotides line up with TRBD2. The CDR3 is made up of 14 amino acids. Trimming cost V 5 bases and J 1 base; bases outside gene matches: 3. CDR1 is SGHTA, CDR2 FQGNSA, per germline. The CDR3 DNA follows: TGTGCCAGCAGCGAAACTAGCGGCACAGATACGCAGTATTTT. Encoded protein: CASSETSGTDTQYF.

This clonotype showed up just a few times. CDR3 nucleotide sequence: TGTGCCAGCAATCGGGAGACAGGAGATTCACCCCTCCACTTT. This encodes CASNRETGDSPLHF. This chain joins TRBV7-8 and TRBJ1-6, with D maybe TRBD1 (6 bases). V was shortened by 7 bases and J by 8 bases, with 15 bases between the two germline ends. The CDR3 sequence is 14 residues long. CDR1 and CDR2 (germline): SGHVS, FQNEAQ.

This clonotype occurred many times. The V call is TRBV2, the J call TRBJ2-1; TRBD1 matches at 10 bases. V shed 6 bases, J shed 8 bases, and the junction held 13 bases outside the gene matches. The V gene's germline CDR1 is SNHLY and CDR2 FYNNEI. The CDR3 spans 16 residues. CDR3 protein: CASRALDRGSLDEQFF. CDR3 sequence (DNA): TGTGCCAGCAGGGCATTGGACAGGGGGTCGTTGGATGAGCAGTTCTTC.

The chain recombines TRBV7-6 with TRBJ2-5; no firm D call. Trimming removed 5 bases at V and 2 bases at J, with 12 bases between. The V gene's germline CDR1 is SGHVS and CDR2 FNYEAQ. The CDR3 is 14 amino acids. The CDR3 loop reads CASSPNRIQETQYF. In DNA form, the CDR3 reads TGTGCCAGCAGCCCTAACAGAATACAAGAGACCCAGTACTTC. Filled out from reference TRBV7-6 and TRBJ2-5, the complete variable domain reads GAGVSQSPRYKVTKRGQDVALRCDPISGHVSLYWYRQALGQGPEFLTYFNYEAQQDKSGLPNDRFSAERPEGSISTLTIQRTEQRDSAMYRCASSPNRIQETQYFGPGTRLLVL.

In this sample, this clonotype turned up many times. The chain employs TRBV5-1 and TRBJ1-1; weak D call: TRBD1 (5 bases). The CDR3 extends over 17 amino acids. Trimming left V 5 bases short and J 0 bases short, with 20 bases between. Germline values: CDR1 SGHRS, CDR2 YFSETQ. CDR3 amino acids: CASRSYRRRYMNTEAFF. DNA of the CDR3: TGCGCCAGCAGGTCGTACAGGAGGAGGTACATGAACACTGAAGCTTTCTTT.

The chain carries TRBV5-6 and TRBJ2-2; unclear D gene. The V gene's germline CDR1 is SGHDT and CDR2 YYEEEE. The V end was cut by 1 base, the J end by 1 base, with 11 bases between. CDR3 length equals 16 residues. CDR3 DNA sequence: TGTGCCAGCAGCTTGTCAAGGAGTTTGAACACCGGGGAGCTGTTTTTT. Encoded protein: CASSLSRSLNTGELFF.

The chain carries TRBV5-1 and TRBJ2-5; 10 bases are a match to TRBD2. Germline V gene sequence: CDR1 SGHRS, CDR2 YFSETQ. CDR3 size: 14 residues. With 3 bases clipped from V and 5 bases from J, the junction kept 4 bases outside the gene matches. CDR3 nucleotides: TGCGCCAGCAGCTCCTCGACTAGCGGGGAGACCCAGTACTTC. It specifies CASSSSTSGETQYF.

The genes are TRBV30 and TRBJ1-6; no definite D call. The germline V gene encodes CDR1 GTSNPN and CDR2 SVGIG (reference sequence). V gave up 3 bases and J gave up 7 bases, with 13 bases separating them. CDR3 length: 14 residues. The CDR3 protein is CAWRKGLTNSPLHF. The CDR3 DNA reads as TGTGCCTGGAGGAAGGGATTGACGAATTCACCCCTCCACTTT. Complete variable domain (other parts from reference TRBV30 and TRBJ1-6): SQTIHQWPATLVQPVGSPLSLECTVEGTSNPNLYWYRQAAGRGLQLLFYSVGIGQISSEVPQNLSASRPQDRQFILSSKKLLLSDSGFYLCAWRKGLTNSPLHFGNGTRLTVT.

This clonotype was counted between two and nine times. The CDR3 DNA reads as TGTGCCAGCAGTTTTTTGGTGGGACAGCCGAGCTCTGGGGCCAACGTCCTGACTTTC. The encoded protein is CASSFLVGQPSSGANVLTF. This chain connects TRBV28 to TRBJ2-6, with 7 nucleotides matching TRBD1. From germline, CDR1 is MDHEN and CDR2 SYDVKM. This CDR3 has 19 amino acids. V gave up 3 bases and J gave up 0 bases; unmatched junction bases: 11. The full variable domain, completed using reference TRBV28 and TRBJ2-6, is DVKVTQSSRYLVKRTGEKVFLECVQDMDHENMFWYRQDPGLGLRLIYFSYDVKMKEKGDIPEGYSVSREKKERFSLILESASTNQTSMYLCASSFLVGQPSSGANVLTFGAGSRLTVL.

Ten or more counts support this clonotype. The chain uses TRBV12-3 or TRBV12-4 and TRBJ1-1; 8 positions agree with TRBD1. V shed 4 bases, J shed 4 bases, and the junction held 8 bases outside the gene matches. The CDR3 is 15 residues long. CDR3 nucleotide sequence: TGTGCCAGCAGTTCGACTCAGGGGGCTGGCACTGAAGCTTTCTTT. This encodes CASSSTQGAGTEAFF.

This clonotype was detected a few times. This chain connects TRBV6-5 to TRBJ2-4, with TRBD2 identical over 12 bases. The germline CDR1 and CDR2 sequences are MNHEY and SVGAGI. V lost 7 bases and J lost 7; bases outside the gene matches: 14. The CDR3 loop spans 17 amino acids. CDR3 sequence: CASTPRQTSGSGNIQYF. The CDR3 bases are TGTGCCAGCACCCCGAGGCAGACTAGCGGGAGCGGGAACATTCAGTACTTC.

This clonotype has more than one count but fewer than ten. The chain has TRBV6-4 and TRBJ2-3, with 9 bases fitting TRBD1. This CDR3 region has 16 residues. CDR1 is MRHNA and CDR2 is SNTAGT in the germline V gene. V shed 0 bases and J 1 base; nucleotides not matched to a gene: 2. CDR3: CASSDSRQGGTDTQYF. CDR3 nucleotide sequence: TGTGCCAGCAGTGACTCGAGACAGGGGGGCACAGATACGCAGTATTTT.

This clonotype appeared a few times. This chain joins TRBV2 and TRBJ1-5, with 7 bases matching TRBD1. This CDR3 contains 14 residues. Unmatched junction bases numbered 5, after V lost 5 bases and J lost 4 bases. Germline CDR1 is SNHLY and CDR2 is FYNNEI. CDR3 coding DNA: TGTGCCAGCAGTCCGGGACAGATGAATCAGCCCCAGCATTTT. Translation: CASSPGQMNQPQHF.

The J gene is TRBJ2-1, the V gene TRBV6-5; 8 positions agree with TRBD2. This CDR3 has 16 amino acids. Trimming cost V 4 bases and J 9 bases; bases outside gene matches: 14. CDR1 and CDR2 (germline): MNHEY, SVGAGI. The CDR3 nucleotides are TGTGCCAGCAGTTCTATCGCCGGGACTAGTGGCTCTGAGCAGTTCTTC. Encoded protein: CASSSIAGTSGSEQFF.

This clonotype was seen a handful of times. The chain joins TRBV19 to TRBJ1-5, with 8 bases lining up with TRBD1. The V gene end was trimmed by 8 bases and the J gene end by 6 bases; junction bases not matched to a gene: 6. Germline loops: CDR1 LNHDA, CDR2 SQIVND (reference sequence). The CDR3 runs to 13 residues. DNA for the CDR3: TGTGCCAGTTCTACGACAGGGGTTCAGCCCCAGCATTTT. Residues: CASSTTGVQPQHF. The complete variable domain, with remaining parts taken from reference TRBV19 and TRBJ1-5, reads DGGITQSPKYLFRKEGQNVTLSCEQNLNHDAMYWYRQDPGQGLRLIYYSQIVNDFQKGDIAEGYSVSREKKESFPLTVTSAQKNPTAFYLCASSTTGVQPQHFGDGTRLSIL.

The chain recombines TRBV10-3 with TRBJ2-3; D perhaps matches TRBD1 (5 bases). The CDR3 has 13 amino acids. Germline lookup yields CDR1 ENHRY and CDR2 SYGVKD. V was pared by 7 bases and J by 4 bases, with 12 bases between. The CDR3 spells CAIKIRESDTQYF. The CDR3 DNA reads TGTGCCATCAAGATCAGGGAATCAGATACGCAGTATTTT.

In its sample, this clonotype was seen a few times. The chain joins TRBV4-3 to TRBJ1-4; the D is unclear. Germline CDR1 LGHNA, CDR2 YSLEER. Between the trimmed V and J ends, which lost 8 bases and 0 bases, there was a span of 13 bases. There are 15 residues in the CDR3. In DNA, the CDR3 is TGCGCCAGCTCTAAGGAAGGAGCAACTAATGAAAAACTGTTTTTT. It translates to CASSKEGATNEKLFF.

The sample holds a few counts of this clonotype. J is TRBJ2-7 and V is TRBV2; no firm D call. This CDR3 is built from 13 residues. Per germline, CDR1 SNHLY and CDR2 FYNNEI. V gave up 4 bases and J gave up 3 bases, with 10 bases separating them. The CDR3 reads CASSVFPSYEQYV. The CDR3 DNA sequence: TGTGCCAGCAGTGTCTTTCCCAGCTACGAGCAGTACGTC.